This TCR beta chain was documented in a study of blood T cell repertoires in COVID-19. About the research overall: Italy, Spain and the United States were the sources of the convalescent and acute COVID-19 samples. Sample material is recorded as cDNA or gDNA derived from T cells, B-cell-depleted T cells, or PBMCs.

With 8 bases clipped from V and 4 bases from J, the junction kept 15 bases outside the gene matches. The CDR3 consists of 16 residues. Germline CDR1 is LNHDA and CDR2 is SQIVND (reference sequence). Methods used by the authors: Amplifying reference gene primers gave estimates of nucleated cell counts. The repertoire was sequenced with immunoSEQ multiplex PCR; TCRdb's copy has only in-frame clones and lacks some. The V and J calls and clone size come from that table; D and trimming were worked out from the DNA. The sample holds some 160,000 clones, approximately 84% seen once. This sequence was found in a woman older than 75 with acute or convalescent COVID-19. Input material: peripheral blood. This sequence joins TRBV19 and TRBJ1-2, with 8 nucleotides matching TRBD1. CDR3 in DNA: TGTGCCAGTCGGGGAGGGACAGGCCAACCTTCCTATGGCTACACCTTC. The encoded protein is CASRGGTGQPSYGYTF.